This passage covers 4 T cell receptor beta chains from one sample sequenced in a study of molecular identifiers for immune sequencing clone quantification. MiXCR was run by TCRdb on the PCR reads, yielding one entry per CDR3 protein. The table includes over 600,000 distinct CDR3 sequences, just under 20% detected once. The sample taken for sequencing was naive CD8+ T cells from blood, with Jurkat cell RNA spiked in. Subset denoted: FACS-sorted CD8+CD4-CCR7+CD45RA+ naive T cells. Receptors originate from a human donor in good health. Some libraries in this study had Jurkat cell RNA spiked in.

V is TRBV7-9 and J is TRBJ2-7, with D hard to call. The CDR3 runs 11 residues. CDR1 is SEHNR and CDR2 is FQNEAQ in the germline V gene (reference sequence). The V end was cut by 3 bases, the J end by 5 bases, with 5 bases between. Here the CDR3 reads CASSLCDEQYF. The DNA of the CDR3 is TGTGCCAGCAGCTTGTGTGACGAGCAGTACTTC.

The chain links TRBV9 to TRBJ2-7, with D tentatively TRBD1 (6 bases). Germline V lookup: CDR1 SGDLS, CDR2 YYNGEE. V lost 1 base, J lost 0 bases, and 17 bases lay in between. This CDR3 is built from 17 residues. The CDR3 sequence: CASSVSRGQKSSYEQYF. The CDR3 nucleotides are TGTGCCAGCAGCGTAAGCCGGGGACAAAAAAGCTCCTACGAGCAGTACTTC. The whole variable domain, filled in from reference TRBV9 and TRBJ2-7, reads DSGVTQTPKHLITATGQRVTLRCSPRSGDLSVYWYQQSLDQGLQFLIQYYNGEERAKGNILERFSAQQFPDLHSELNLSSLELGDSALYFCASSVSRGQKSSYEQYFGPGTRLTVT.

V and J are TRBV12-3 or TRBV12-4 and TRBJ1-2, with D unclear. The CDR3 extends over 14 amino acids. Trimming shortened V by 3 bases and J by 7 bases, and 15 bases separated the two germline ends. The CDR3 sequence is CASSFLIRDLGYTF. The CDR3 DNA reads as TGTGCCAGCAGTTTTTTGATCAGAGACCTTGGCTACACCTTC.

Points on this clonotype: This could be a read error, since a much larger clone is one nucleotide away. The chain employs TRBV12-3 or TRBV12-4 and TRBJ2-1; 9 nucleotides line up with TRBD2. V shed 4 bases and J 9 bases; nucleotides not matched to a gene: 10. The CDR3 spans 15 residues. CDR3 nucleotide sequence: TGTGCCAGCAGTTCCGCCAGGACTAGCGACAGTGAGCAGTTCTTC. It is translated as CASSSARTSDSEQFF.